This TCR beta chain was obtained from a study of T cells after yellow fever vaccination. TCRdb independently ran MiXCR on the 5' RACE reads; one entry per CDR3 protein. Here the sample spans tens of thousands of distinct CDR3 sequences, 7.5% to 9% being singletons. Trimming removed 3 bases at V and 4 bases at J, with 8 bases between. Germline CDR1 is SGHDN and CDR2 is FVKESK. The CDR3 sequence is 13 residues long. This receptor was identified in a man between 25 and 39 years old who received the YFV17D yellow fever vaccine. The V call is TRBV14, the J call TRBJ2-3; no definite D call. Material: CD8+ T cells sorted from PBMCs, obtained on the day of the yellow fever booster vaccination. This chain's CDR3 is CASSQTLADTQYF. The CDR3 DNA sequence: TGTGCCAGCAGCCAGACTCTAGCAGATACGCAGTATTTT.